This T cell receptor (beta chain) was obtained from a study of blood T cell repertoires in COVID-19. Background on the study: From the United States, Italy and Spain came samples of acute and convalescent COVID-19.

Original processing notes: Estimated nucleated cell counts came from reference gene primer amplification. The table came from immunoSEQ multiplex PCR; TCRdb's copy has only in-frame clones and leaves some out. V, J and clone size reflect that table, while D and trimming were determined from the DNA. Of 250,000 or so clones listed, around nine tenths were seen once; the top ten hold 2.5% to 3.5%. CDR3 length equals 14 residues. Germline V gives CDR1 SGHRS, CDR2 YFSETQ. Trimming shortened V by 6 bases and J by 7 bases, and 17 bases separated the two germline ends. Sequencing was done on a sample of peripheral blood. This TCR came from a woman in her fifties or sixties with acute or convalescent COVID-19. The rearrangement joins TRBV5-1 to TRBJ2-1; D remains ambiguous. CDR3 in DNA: TGCGCCAGCAACCCGCTTGGTTACGGGAATGAGCAGTTCTTC. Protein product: CASNPLGYGNEQFF.